The TCR beta chain under discussion was sequenced for a study of cytomegalovirus exposure and HLA in healthy donors (dated by TCRdb to the late 2010s). As for the study more broadly: In an earlier analysis of 587 of the donors, under 300 Gb of sequence data and 117 million unique TCR beta sequences from about 180 million T cells were reported. About 320 gigabases of sequencing data and roughly 90 million unique TCR sequences were included in an early release covering about 620 HLA-typed donors. Among the roughly 430 genotyped donors, around 79% belonged to the genetic ancestry cluster associated with self-reported Caucasian donors. The study was designed to test whether signatures of past pathogen exposure could be identified by cataloging public T cell receptors. The T cell repertoires of around 730 subjects were profiled by immunosequencing and related to cytomegalovirus serostatus. Besides the first cohort of under 700 subjects, a separate validation cohort made up of some 110 different subjects was used. To predict cytomegalovirus infection status, the study brought together high-throughput TCR immunosequencing, statistical association of individual TCRs with disease status, and machine learning. In a later analysis, previously published TCR beta repertoires from several hundred donors were re-analyzed and high-resolution HLA genotyping was added so that TCR occurrence patterns could be studied. The later analysis used no new phenotypic data to find candidate immune exposures, relying instead on TCR beta sequences and their occurrence across donors. An earlier analysis of approximately 630 of the donors applied high-throughput TCR beta sequencing to assess whether each TCR beta V gene segment acted as functional or pseudogenic. Donor age, sex, ethnicity and CMV serostatus were collected together with the repertoire data. In a later genetic analysis, genome-wide SNP genotypes for about three fifths of the roughly 670 donors were used, and that subset was treated as a discovery cohort. Every repertoire in the discovery cohort had been generated on one and the same sequencing platform. HLA typing covered class I and class II loci at four-digit resolution. The number of donors typed differed by locus, with about 629-640 for A, B, C, DRB1 and DQB1, around 500 for DQA1, under 610 for DPA1, and around 430 for DPB1. Roughly five DR-DQ haplotypes were handled as single units for association and clustering because linkage in the cohort was strong. Among about 370 genotyped donors of the cohort, an average of approximately 240,000 unique TCR beta nucleotide sequences was sequenced per donor, of which 15% to 20% were non-productive.

About this clone itself: This clone's antigen is unknown. No per-base quality is available; no much larger clone lies one base away.

CDR1 and CDR2, per the germline V gene, are MNHNS and SASEGT. The trim is 1 base for V and 2 bases for J, with a gap of 9 bases between the germline ends. CDR3 length: 14 amino acids, cysteine to phenylalanine. Only the CDR3 portion is preserved as DNA: 42 bases, with reading frame beginning at the first base. Results the study describes overall, beyond this receptor: In a later analysis, HLA-associated TCR beta chains were found to be more clonally expanded and to have lower generation probabilities than equally common non-associated chains. Strong co-occurrence of HLA alleles, especially DR and DQ, made assigning TCR associations to individual alleles difficult. While some public TCRs were present in many individuals, most TCR sequences turned up only very rarely across donors. A later genetic analysis associated a missense DCLRE1C variant with V-gene and J-gene trimming of TCR beta chains, and an independent cohort replicated the association. According to the authors, the approach could potentially be generalized to other disease states and immunological phenotypes. In the study, 164 TCR beta chains were listed as associated with cytomegalovirus. Correlated functional status among segregating V segments might reflect linkage disequilibrium, but an unknown experimental factor could not be ruled out. A further reported finding was that TCR beta sequences accurately predicted the HLA-A and HLA-B alleles for most subjects in the first cohort. In an earlier analysis of more than 500 of the donors, most TCR beta V segments appeared in productive rearrangements about 87% or about 30% of the time, broadly matching IMGT annotations. This cohort had only TCR beta chains sequenced, and the lack of alpha or paired-chain data limited which features could be detected. Because HLA typing was unavailable for some donors at each locus, only the typed subset was used in association tests. A cluster of highly shared sequence variants was judged likely to be a technical artifact of the sequencing pipeline. A later genetic analysis reported fewer N-insertions in productive TCRs among donors in an Asian-associated ancestry cluster than the roughly 720-donor mean. According to a later analysis, most CMV-associated TCR beta chains appeared to be HLA-restricted, and the HLA associations seemed to be driven largely by CMV exposure. Several of the top co-occurrence clusters appeared to be linked to parvovirus B19, influenza, CMV and Epstein-Barr virus, according to a later analysis. Some IMGT-functional V segments, including TRBV6-2 and TRBV6-3, could not be distinguished by the 87-base-pair reads and were therefore excluded. At a false discovery rate of 0.05, a later analysis linked 15,000 to 20,000 TCR beta sequences to specific HLA alleles. Over 15 rarely observed V segments, including chromosome 9 orphons, were excluded from the earlier analysis of approximately 500 of the donors because counts were too low. A later analysis found that TCR association rates varied across HLA loci, with DRB1 alleles showing the most associated TCRs and HLA-C alleles the fewest. Immune exposure information for the cohort was limited to CMV serostatus. Roughly uniform sequencing depth across donors was assumed in presence/absence analyses, although this assumption may not hold. The classifier was reported to diagnose cytomegalovirus status with high specificity and sensitivity in both the original cohort and the validation cohort. Three of the identified cytomegalovirus-associated TCR beta chains were confirmed in vitro to be specific for cytomegalovirus antigens.

The library was generated by the immunoSEQ multiplex PCR assay. For the multiplex PCR, a mixture combining 60 forward primers for TCR Vbeta segments and 13 reverse primers for TCR Jbeta segments was used. The CDR3 region of rearranged TCR beta genes was amplified from genomic DNA with a multiplex PCR assay. The Illumina HiSeq System was used to sequence the amplified TCR beta libraries as 87-base-pair reads. The authors' pipeline ran thus. A later analysis counted about 80 million unique TCR beta chains across the roughly 700 repertoires, and about 10 million of these chains were shared by at least two donors. Raw reads were error-corrected and collapsed into unique sequences by a nearest-neighbor algorithm in which closely related sequences were merged to remove PCR and sequencing errors. CDR3 sequences were aligned to IMGT reference sequences to assign V, D and J gene segments. For a sequence to be retained, a match of at least six nucleotides was required to both a V gene segment and a J gene segment. Rearrangements were called productive when the CDR3 lacked stop codons and stayed in frame with V and J; all others were non-productive. CDR3 was defined according to IMGT convention as the region running from the second conserved V-encoded cysteine to the conserved J-encoded phenylalanine. The earlier analysis of fewer than 700 of the donors excluded sequences that lacked an unambiguous match to a single V gene segment. An earlier analysis of some 610 of the donors called V segments functional above 56.7% productive rearrangements and segregating when the between-donor standard deviation exceeded 5%. To diagnose cytomegalovirus status from the catalog of TCR beta chain sequences, a statistical classification framework was built. A later analysis assigned V and J genes by comparing TCR nucleotide sequences with IMGT/GENE-DB human TR gene sequences. Using the TCRdist pipeline, a later analysis assigned CDR3 sequences along with most-parsimonious VDJ recombination scenarios. In a later analysis, each TCR beta chain was defined by its CDR3 amino acid sequence together with its V-gene family, and reads lacking a unique V-gene family were excluded. A later analysis removed 550 to 700 highly shared, low-generation-probability nucleotide sequences to deal with suspected cross-contamination and a sequencing artifact. For each public chain, a later analysis derived a clonal expansion index from normalized ranks of inferred template counts within each repertoire. In a later analysis, generation probabilities were computed with a VDJ recombination model fitted to out-of-frame rearrangements, and the resulting probabilities were checked against IGoR. In a later analysis, TCR-TCR, TCR-HLA and TCR-CMV co-occurrence was scored with hypergeometric tests, and a repertoire-size bias correction was applied to TCR pairs. A later analysis estimated false discovery rates by permuting HLA or CMV assignments 20 times. A later analysis grouped co-occurring TCRs with DBSCAN, adding TCRdist sequence similarity when clustering within HLA-allele-positive subsets. For co-occurrence clustering, repertoires with fewer than 30,000 or more than 120,000 public chains were excluded, along with four or five repertoires with anomalous nucleotide sharing. TCRdb took over this immuneACCESS table, retaining in-frame rearrangements with V and J assigned. Such tables are incomplete; in checked studies, under half of the missing clones stem from an unresolved V gene, and the remainder is unexplained. V, J and clone size are those of that table, while D and trimming were read from the DNA. This sample comprises roughly 230,000 clones, approximately 81% of them detected only once. Of the sample, around 0.22% is held by the ten largest clones.

The cohort consisted of 600 to 750 healthy bone marrow donors. Cohort members were all nominally healthy when sampled, although unrecorded immune exposures were likely present. The donor was CMV seronegative and was included in the group of several hundred seronegative cohort members. Each donor provided a peripheral blood sample, and peripheral blood mononuclear cells were used for TCR beta sequencing. The Qiagen DNeasy Blood Extraction Kit was used to extract genomic DNA from the blood cell samples. Sequencing input: PBMCs. This chain joins TRBV6-1 to TRBJ2-7; the D gene identity is not certain. This receptor was obtained from a girl aged 2-10 years in good health and CMV-seronegative. Read as DNA, the sequence is TGTGCCAGCAGTGAAGTAGGCGGCCCCTACGAGCAGTACTTC. Translation gives CASSEVGGPYEQYF.